These 30 T cell receptor beta chains originate from one sample sequenced in a study of blood T cell repertoires in COVID-19. The data were produced by immunoSEQ multiplex PCR, yet TCRdb's version contains in-frame clones alone and is incomplete. Here the sample spans some 40,000 clones, 55% to 75% being singletons. The sequenced sample was peripheral blood. The source is a man older than 75 with acute or convalescent COVID-19.

This CDR3 is CASSRDIEKLFF. The CDR3 region has the DNA TGTGCCAGCAGCCGGGACATTGAAAAACTGTTTTTT. The chain employs TRBV2 and TRBJ1-4; TRBD1 might be the D (6 bases). Between the trimmed V and J ends, which lost 6 bases and 7 bases, there was a span of 9 bases. The germline V gene encodes CDR1 SNHLY and CDR2 FYNNEI. The CDR3 runs to 12 residues.

The chain recombines TRBV18 with TRBJ2-4, with TRBD1 as a possible D gene (5 bases). V was trimmed by 2 bases and J by 0 bases, leaving 17 bases between them. From germline, CDR1 is KGHSH and CDR2 LQKENI. This CDR3 is 18 amino acids long. This CDR3 reads CASSPRPPDNIAKNIQYF. In nucleotides, the CDR3 is TGTGCCAGCTCACCAAGGCCCCCGGACAACATAGCCAAAAACATTCAGTACTTC.

This rearrangement joins TRBV7-2 to TRBJ1-1, with D perhaps matching TRBD1 (6 bases). V lost 4 bases to trimming and J lost 8 bases, with 11 bases between them. Germline V gives CDR1 SGHTA, CDR2 FQGNSA. This CDR3 is 12 amino acids long. CDR3 sequence (DNA): TGTGCCAGCAGCTCCCAACAGGGAGAAGCTTTCTTT. It is translated as CASSSQQGEAFF.

This rearrangement joins TRBV2 to TRBJ1-1, with D hard to call. The CDR3 has 15 amino acids. V was clipped by 1 base and J by 0 bases, with 9 bases between them. Germline V gene sequence: CDR1 SNHLY, CDR2 FYNNEI. CDR3: CASSEVVSVNTEAFF. CDR3 DNA sequence: TGTGCCAGCAGTGAAGTCGTCTCGGTGAACACTGAAGCTTTCTTT.

The chain recombines TRBV20-1 with TRBJ1-5, with 7 bases that match TRBD1. Germline V lookup: CDR1 DFQATT, CDR2 SNEGSKA (reference sequence). This CDR3 is 16 amino acids long. Trimming took 3 bases from V and 3 from J; bases not matched to a gene: 11. The chain's CDR3 is CSASRGRGVFNQPQHF. The CDR3 nucleotides are TGCAGTGCTAGTCGGGGCAGGGGGGTCTTCAATCAGCCCCAGCATTTT.

This clone was counted between two and nine times. The V and J genes are TRBV6-5 and TRBJ2-7; 7 bases map to TRBD1. Germline CDR1 MNHEY, CDR2 SVGAGI. This CDR3 contains 13 residues. With V trimmed by 5 bases and J by 6 bases, 7 bases remained unmatched. CDR3 protein: CASSTTGYGEQYF. In DNA form, the CDR3 reads TGTGCCAGCAGTACGACAGGGTATGGCGAGCAGTACTTC.

This clone is a singleton in its sample. The CDR3 DNA reads TGTGCCAGCAGTTTATCTCGCGGGGAGCTGTTTTTT. The encoded protein is CASSLSRGELFF. This rearrangement joins TRBV12-3 or TRBV12-4 to TRBJ2-2; D gene unclear. The CDR3 covers 12 residues. V was pared by 2 bases and J by 7 bases, with 5 bases between.

There are a few counts of this clone. J is TRBJ2-5 and V is TRBV28, with D hard to call. V was cut by 2 bases and J by 2 bases, with 15 bases left in between. CDR1 is MDHEN and CDR2 is SYDVKM in the germline V gene. The CDR3 spans 16 residues. CDR3 bases: TGTGCCAGCAGTTTAAGTATCGGCTACGGGCAAGAGACCCAGTACTTC. Amino acids: CASSLSIGYGQETQYF.

The CDR3 DNA follows: TGTGCCTGGAGTGTAGCGCAGGGGCGGAGCTATGGCTACACCTTC. Amino acids: CAWSVAQGRSYGYTF. The gene calls are TRBV30 and TRBJ1-2, with D perhaps TRBD1 (6 bases). CDR3 length: 15 residues. V was trimmed by 0 bases and J by 4 bases, leaving 15 bases between them. Germline V gene lookup returns CDR1 GTSNPN and CDR2 SVGIG (reference sequence).

The CDR3 loop is CASSPIGANEKLFF. The CDR3 DNA is TGTGCCAGCTCACCGATAGGGGCTAATGAAAAACTGTTTTTT. The V and J genes are TRBV18 and TRBJ1-4, with a possible D match to TRBD1 (5 bases). Trimming shortened V by 3 bases and J by 3 bases, and 8 bases separated the two germline ends. There are 14 residues in the CDR3. Germline assignment: CDR1 KGHSH and CDR2 LQKENI.

This clone was found once. The J gene is TRBJ2-2, the V gene TRBV7-2, with D possibly matching TRBD2 (5 bases). In germline, CDR1 is SGHTA, CDR2 FQGNSA. The CDR3 has 15 amino acids. The V gene lost 7 bases and the J gene lost 2 bases, with 14 bases spanning the gap. The CDR3 sequence: CASILGPGNTGELFF. The CDR3 region has the DNA TGTGCCAGCATCCTAGGCCCGGGAAACACCGGGGAGCTGTTTTTT.

The chain joins TRBV30 to TRBJ2-1; 9 nucleotides align to TRBD2. Germline trimming cut 1 base from V and 8 bases from J; bases unmatched to any gene: 9. The CDR3 covers 15 residues. The V gene's germline CDR1 is GTSNPN and CDR2 SVGIG (reference sequence). CDR3 region: CAWSGSGGGGDEQFF. The CDR3 DNA is TGTGCCTGGAGTGGCAGCGGCGGGGGGGGAGATGAGCAGTTCTTC.

This clone was seen a handful of times. V usage is TRBV11-2 and J usage is TRBJ2-1, with TRBD2 identical over 7 bases. Germline CDR1 reads SGHAT; CDR2 reads FQNNGV. The CDR3 extends over 12 amino acids. V lost 5 bases, J lost 10 bases, and 5 bases stayed unmatched. The CDR3 coding sequence is TGTGCCAGCAGCCTGGGGCGGGGGGAGCAGTTCTTC. Protein product: CASSLGRGEQFF.

This sequence joins TRBV5-6 and TRBJ2-7; 8 bases fit TRBD2. CDR3 length: 16 amino acids. Trimming cost V 1 base and J 5 bases; bases outside gene matches: 11. CDR1 and CDR2 (germline): SGHDT, YYEEEE. The CDR3 DNA follows: TGTGCCAGCAGCTTGTTCACGGGAGGGCCGCTGAACGAGCAGTACTTC. It specifies CASSLFTGGPLNEQYF.

The chain employs TRBV10-2 and TRBJ2-1; 7 nucleotides line up with TRBD1. Trimming cost V 3 bases and J 7 bases; bases outside gene matches: 3. Germline CDR1 and CDR2: WSHSY and SAAADI. The CDR3 totals 13 residues. The CDR3 sequence is CASSDRGPNEQFF. The CDR3 nucleotides are TGCGCCAGCAGTGATAGGGGGCCGAATGAGCAGTTCTTC.

The rearrangement joins TRBV11-3 to TRBJ1-1, with 7 bases that match TRBD1. Looked up from germline, CDR1 is SGHNT and CDR2 is YENEEA. With 7 bases clipped from V and 1 base from J, the junction kept 9 bases outside the gene matches. The length of the CDR3 is 15 residues. The CDR3 DNA reads as TGTGCCAGCATCTCCACCACAGGGGCGAACACTGAAGCTTTCTTT. Encoded protein: CASISTTGANTEAFF.

This chain links TRBV5-5 with TRBJ1-6; 7 bases are shared with TRBD1. The germline V gene encodes CDR1 SGHKS and CDR2 YYEKEE (reference sequence). The CDR3 loop spans 13 amino acids. With V trimmed by 4 bases and J by 12 bases, 7 bases remained unmatched. CDR3 loop: CASSLGTAEPLHF. The CDR3 DNA sequence: TGTGCCAGCAGCCTGGGGACAGCGGAACCCCTCCACTTT.

The rearrangement links TRBV21-1 to TRBJ1-1; the listed D gene, TRBD1, was not tested against the DNA. TRBV21-1 is a pseudogene. CDR3 length: 16 amino acids. In nucleotides, the CDR3 is TGTGCCAGCAGCAAGGGATTCGGGACAGTGAGAACTGAAGCTTTCTTT. Translation gives CASSKGFGTVRTEAFF.

CDR3: CASSVPGAANGYTF. The CDR3 DNA follows: TGTGCCAGCAGCGTCCCAGGGGCGGCGAATGGCTACACCTTC. The chain has TRBV9 and TRBJ1-2, with a possible D match to TRBD1 (6 bases). Germline CDR1 and CDR2: SGDLS and YYNGEE. Trimming left V 2 bases short and J 6 bases short, with 14 bases between. The CDR3 extends over 14 amino acids.

This clone appeared many times. This CDR3 is CASSLGQGAGGPQHF. For the CDR3, the DNA is TGTGCCAGTAGTCTGGGACAGGGGGCTGGAGGGCCCCAGCATTTT. This sequence joins TRBV19 and TRBJ1-5; 12 nucleotides line up with TRBD1. J gave up 9 bases and V 5 bases, and 8 bases lay outside the gene matches. The CDR3 is 15 residues long. The germline gives CDR1 LNHDA, CDR2 SQIVND (reference sequence).

The chain employs TRBV5-6 and TRBJ1-2; perhaps TRBD1 as D (6 bases). This CDR3 has 15 residues. V lost 4 bases and J 2 bases, leaving 15 bases between the germline ends. Germline CDR1 is SGHDT and CDR2 is YYEEEE. The CDR3 region is CASSAGQRGNYGYTF. In DNA, the CDR3 is TGTGCCAGCAGCGCGGGCCAGAGGGGGAACTATGGCTACACCTTC.

The CDR3, as DNA: TGTGCCATCAGTGCCGGGACAGATGGCGCCGAGCAGTACTTC. Amino acids: CAISAGTDGAEQYF. This chain connects TRBV10-3 to TRBJ2-7, with 7 bases fitting TRBD1. Germline loops: CDR1 ENHRY, CDR2 SYGVKD. The CDR3 is 14 amino acids. V shed 4 bases and J 6 bases; nucleotides not matched to a gene: 9.

The CDR3 nucleotides are TGTGCCTGGAGTGCCCGACGGAGTAATGAAAAACTGTTTTTT. The encoded protein is CAWSARRSNEKLFF. The rearrangement joins TRBV30 to TRBJ1-4; D is unclear. The CDR3 length is 14 residues. The germline V and J ends were trimmed by 1 base and 4 bases, with 10 bases remaining between them. CDR1 and CDR2 from the germline V gene are GTSNPN and SVGIG (reference sequence).

The V call is TRBV5-8, the J call TRBJ2-1, with TRBD1 matching 9 bases. The J segment lost 8 bases and the V segment lost 4 bases, leaving 7 bases of the junction unmatched. Looked up from germline, CDR1 is SGHTS and CDR2 is YDEGEE. The CDR3 covers 14 residues. The CDR3 DNA is TGTGCCAGCAGCCGGGACAGGGTTCAGGATGAGCAGTTCTTC. Its protein product is CASSRDRVQDEQFF.

This chain uses TRBV6-5 with TRBJ1-6; D unclear. The CDR3 totals 12 residues. V lost 5 bases to trimming and J lost 5 bases, with 4 bases between them. Germline CDR1 reads MNHEY; CDR2 reads SVGAGI. For the CDR3, the DNA is TGTGCCAGCAGTCGGGATAATTCACCCCTCCACTTT. This translates into CASSRDNSPLHF.

The chain employs TRBV7-3 and TRBJ2-1, with 9 bases matching TRBD1. CDR3 length: 16 residues. The J segment lost 7 bases and the V segment lost 6 bases, leaving 13 bases of the junction unmatched. The germline V gene encodes CDR1 SGHTA and CDR2 FQGTGA. The CDR3 sequence is CASRQDTGGLGNEQFF. In nucleotides, the CDR3 is TGTGCCAGCAGACAAGATACAGGGGGCCTTGGAAATGAGCAGTTCTTC.

The J gene is TRBJ2-5, the V gene TRBV4-1, with TRBD2 matching 8 bases. CDR3 length equals 15 residues. Germline trimming cut 1 base from V and 3 bases from J; bases unmatched to any gene: 4. The germline CDR1 and CDR2 sequences are MGHRA and YSYEKL. The CDR3 is CASSQGNGGEETQYF. Here the CDR3 DNA reads TGCGCCAGCAGCCAAGGAAACGGGGGGGAAGAGACCCAGTACTTC.

This clone was observed many times. This rearrangement joins TRBV9 to TRBJ2-7; TRBD2 might be the D (6 bases). This CDR3 spans 14 amino acids. Per the germline V gene, CDR1 is SGDLS and CDR2 is YYNGEE. V was trimmed by 4 bases and J by 7 bases, leaving 18 bases between them. The CDR3: CASSPAGHAGEQYF. CDR3 DNA sequence: TGTGCCAGCAGCCCCGCCGGCCATGCGGGGGAGCAGTACTTC. The complete variable domain, with remaining parts taken from reference TRBV9 and TRBJ2-7, reads DSGVTQTPKHLITATGQRVTLRCSPRSGDLSVYWYQQSLDQGLQFLIQYYNGEERAKGNILERFSAQQFPDLHSELNLSSLELGDSALYFCASSPAGHAGEQYFGPGTRLTVT.

This sequence joins TRBV4-2 and TRBJ1-2; D ambiguous. CDR1 and CDR2 (germline): LGHNA, YNFKEQ. V was cut by 0 bases and J by 2 bases, with 7 bases left in between. The CDR3 covers 14 residues. The CDR3 reads CASSQERLNYGYTF. CDR3 coding DNA: TGTGCCAGCAGCCAAGAGAGGCTAAACTATGGCTACACCTTC.

The J gene is TRBJ1-2, the V gene TRBV19; TRBD1 matches 9 bases. V dropped 5 bases and J dropped 2; count of bases not matched to a gene: 6. CDR1 and CDR2 from the germline V gene are LNHDA and SQIVND (reference sequence). This CDR3 is built from 15 residues. In nucleotides, the CDR3 is TGTGCCAGTAGTTCGCGGACAGGGGAGAACTATGGCTACACCTTC. This sequence encodes CASSSRTGENYGYTF.